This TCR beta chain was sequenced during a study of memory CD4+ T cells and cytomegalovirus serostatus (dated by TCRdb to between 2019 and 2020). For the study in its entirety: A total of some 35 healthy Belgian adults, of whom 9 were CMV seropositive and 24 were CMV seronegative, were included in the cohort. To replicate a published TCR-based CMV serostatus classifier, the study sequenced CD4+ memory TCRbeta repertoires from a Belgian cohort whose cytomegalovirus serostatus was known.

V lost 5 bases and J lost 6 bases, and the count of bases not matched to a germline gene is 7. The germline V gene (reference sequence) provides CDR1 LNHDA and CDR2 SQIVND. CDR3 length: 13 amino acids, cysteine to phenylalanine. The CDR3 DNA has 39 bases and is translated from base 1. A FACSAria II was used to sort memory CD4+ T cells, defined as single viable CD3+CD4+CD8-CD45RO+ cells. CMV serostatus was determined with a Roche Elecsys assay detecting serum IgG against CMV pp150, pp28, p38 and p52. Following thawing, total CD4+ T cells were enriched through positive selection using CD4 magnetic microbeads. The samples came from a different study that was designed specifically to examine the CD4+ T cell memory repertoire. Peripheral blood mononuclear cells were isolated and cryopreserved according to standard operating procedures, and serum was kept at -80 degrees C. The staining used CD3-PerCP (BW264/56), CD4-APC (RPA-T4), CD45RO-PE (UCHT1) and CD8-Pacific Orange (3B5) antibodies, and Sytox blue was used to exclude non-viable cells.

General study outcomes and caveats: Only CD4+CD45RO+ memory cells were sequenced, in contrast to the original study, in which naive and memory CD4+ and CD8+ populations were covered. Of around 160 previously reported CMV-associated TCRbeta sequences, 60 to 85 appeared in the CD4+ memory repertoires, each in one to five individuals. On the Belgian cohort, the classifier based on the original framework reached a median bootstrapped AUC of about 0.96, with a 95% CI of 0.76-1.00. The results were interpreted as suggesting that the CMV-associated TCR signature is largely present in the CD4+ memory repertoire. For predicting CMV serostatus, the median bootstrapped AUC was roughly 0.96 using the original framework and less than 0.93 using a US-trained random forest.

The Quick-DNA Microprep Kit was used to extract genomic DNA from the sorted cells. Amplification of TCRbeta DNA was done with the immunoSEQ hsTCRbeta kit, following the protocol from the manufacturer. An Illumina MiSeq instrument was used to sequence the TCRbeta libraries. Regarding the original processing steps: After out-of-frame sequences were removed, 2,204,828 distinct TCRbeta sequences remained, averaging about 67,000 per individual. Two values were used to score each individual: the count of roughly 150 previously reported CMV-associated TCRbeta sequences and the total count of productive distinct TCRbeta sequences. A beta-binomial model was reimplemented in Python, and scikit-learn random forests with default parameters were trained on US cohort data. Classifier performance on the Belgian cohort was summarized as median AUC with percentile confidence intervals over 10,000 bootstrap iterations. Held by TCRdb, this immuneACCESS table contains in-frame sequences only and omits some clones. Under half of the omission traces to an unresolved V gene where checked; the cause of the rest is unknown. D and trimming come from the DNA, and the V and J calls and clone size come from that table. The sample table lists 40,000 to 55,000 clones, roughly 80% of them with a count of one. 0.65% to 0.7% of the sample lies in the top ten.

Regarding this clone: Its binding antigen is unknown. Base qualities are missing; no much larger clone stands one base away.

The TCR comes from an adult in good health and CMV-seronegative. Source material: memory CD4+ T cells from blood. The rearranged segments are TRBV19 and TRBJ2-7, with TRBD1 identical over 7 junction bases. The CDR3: CASSHKGASEQYF. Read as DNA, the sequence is TGTGCCAGTAGTCATAAGGGGGCCTCCGAGCAGTACTTC. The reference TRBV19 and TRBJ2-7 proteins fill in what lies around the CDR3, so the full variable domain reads DGGITQSPKYLFRKEGQNVTLSCEQNLNHDAMYWYRQDPGQGLRLIYYSQIVNDFQKGDIAEGYSVSREKKESFPLTVTSAQKNPTAFYLCASSHKGASEQYFGPGTRLTVT.